Below, 7 T cell receptor beta chains from the same sample are listed, as sequenced in a study of control samples from healthy donors and cancer patients. Profiling relied on immunoSEQ multiplex PCR, and the TCRdb table lists in-frame clones only, not all of them. Of about 190,000 clones listed, around 90% were seen once; the top ten hold less than 2%. Sequenced sample: blood. These TCRs come from a man younger than 45 in good health.

The CDR3 DNA reads as TGTGCCACCCCGTCCGGGACAGGGCCCTCTTTTGATGGCTACACCTTC. Translating it yields CATPSGTGPSFDGYTF. V usage is TRBV19 and J usage is TRBJ1-2; TRBD1 matches 9 bases. This CDR3 region has 16 residues. V lost 10 bases and J lost 6; bases outside the gene matches: 18. The germline V gene has CDR1 LNHDA and CDR2 SQIVND (reference sequence).

The table lists this clone with a few counts. The sample contains more than one DNA sequence encoding this CDR3. The gene calls are TRBV5-1 and TRBJ2-3, with 10 nucleotides matching TRBD2. The CDR3 is 14 residues long. Looked up from germline, CDR1 is SGHRS and CDR2 is YFSETQ. The V and J ends lost 2 bases and 3 bases, in that order; junction bases with no gene match: 0. The DNA for the CDR3 is TGCGCCAGCAGCTTAGCGGGGGGGACAGATACGCAGTATTTT. Protein product: CASSLAGGTDTQYF.

The genes are TRBV2 and TRBJ2-6, with 7 bases that match TRBD2. CDR1 is SNHLY, CDR2 FYNNEI, per germline. Unmatched junction bases numbered 2, after V lost 4 bases and J lost 2 bases. The CDR3 sequence is 15 residues long. In DNA, the CDR3 is TGTGCCAGCAGTGCGGGGGGTACTGGGGCCAACGTCCTGACTTTC. This codes for CASSAGGTGANVLTF.

In regard to this clone: Other DNA sequences in this sample translate to the same CDR3. This sequence joins TRBV5-1 and TRBJ1-6, with 7 bases aligning to TRBD1. Germline V CDR1 and CDR2: SGHRS, YFSETQ. This CDR3 region has 16 residues. The V segment lost 0 bases and the J segment 0 bases; nucleotides outside the gene matches: 0. The CDR3: CASSLGQGSYNSPLHF. In DNA form, the CDR3 reads TGCGCCAGCAGCTTGGGACAGGGCTCCTATAATTCACCCCTCCACTTT.

The V and J genes are TRBV6-5 and TRBJ2-2; no clear D gene. The CDR3 sequence is 16 residues long. From germline, CDR1 is MNHEY and CDR2 SVGAGI. V shed 2 bases and J shed 4 bases, with 14 bases lying between them. The DNA of the CDR3 is TGTGCCAGCAGTTACCAAATTGGTGATGGCACCGGGGAGCTGTTTTTT. Its protein is CASSYQIGDGTGELFF.

This chain uses TRBV15 with TRBJ1-4; 7 bases map to TRBD1. The trim removed 0 bases at V and 14 bases at J, leaving 12 bases unmatched. The germline gives CDR1 LNHNV, CDR2 YYDKDF (reference sequence). This CDR3 region has 15 residues. CDR3 coding DNA: TGTGCCACCAGCAGAGATCCGGACAGGAGTATAATTCTGTTTTTT. Amino acid sequence: CATSRDPDRSIILFF.

This chain uses TRBV6-1 with TRBJ1-2, with D maybe TRBD1 (6 bases). V lost 1 base, J lost 7 bases, and 10 bases lay in between. From germline, CDR1 is MNHNS and CDR2 SASEGT. The length of the CDR3 is 13 residues. The CDR3 reads CASSEVQGGGYTF. The CDR3 DNA follows: TGTGCCAGCAGTGAAGTACAGGGAGGTGGCTACACCTTC.